The 14 T cell receptor beta chains below all came from one sample that was sequenced in a study of T cells in Graves' hyperthyroidism and ophthalmopathy (dated by TCRdb to 2018 to 2020). The method was multiplex PCR. TCRdb names Illumina HiSeq 2000 as the instrument used. The TCR beta CDR3 regions were amplified from the RNA transcripts. For the first round of RT-PCR on the TCR CDR3, the HTBI primer set was used together with the Qiagen OneStep RT-PCR kit. TCRdb reprocessing: public reads trimmed at Q25 with fastp, clones called with MiXCR, in-frame beta chains kept. Here each entry gathers all rows of one CDR3 protein and keeps the most common genes and DNA. Here the sample has around 300,000 distinct CDR3 sequences; 22% occur a single time. Around 65% of the sample lies in the top ten. Sequenced material: blood. The receptors originated from a man aged 30 to 39 with Graves' ophthalmopathy.

The V and J genes are TRBV6-1 and TRBJ1-1; 7 bases map to TRBD1. CDR1 is MNHNS and CDR2 is SASEGT in the germline V gene. CDR3 length equals 13 residues. The V and J ends lost 7 bases and 1 base, in that order; junction bases with no gene match: 3. CDR3 amino acids: CASNDRANTEAFF. The DNA for the CDR3 is TGTGCCAGCAACGACAGGGCGAACACTGAAGCTTTCTTT.

There are many counts of this clonotype. The chain links TRBV12-3 or TRBV12-4 to TRBJ1-1; 9 positions match TRBD1. CDR3 length: 13 residues. J gave up 10 bases and V 6 bases, and 9 bases lay outside the gene matches. Written as DNA, the CDR3 is TGTGCCAGCAGCCATAGGACAGGGGATGGAGCTTTCTTT. Residues: CASSHRTGDGAFF.

This clonotype was seen many times. The rearrangement joins TRBV24-1 to TRBJ2-5, with D possibly matching TRBD2 (7 bases). This CDR3 region has 16 residues. The germline gives CDR1 KGHDR, CDR2 SFDVKD. V was trimmed by 4 bases and J by 4 bases, leaving 18 bases between them. This chain's CDR3 is CATSDSSRGAGETQYF. The CDR3, as DNA: TGTGCCACCAGTGACTCCTCCCGGGGGGCCGGAGAGACCCAGTACTTC.

This clonotype has a count of ten or more. The CDR3 sequence: CASSVNRGLGEETQYF. The CDR3 coding sequence is TGTGCCAGCAGCGTCAACAGGGGGCTCGGGGAAGAGACCCAGTACTTC. The V gene is TRBV9, the J gene TRBJ2-5; 9 nucleotides agree with TRBD1. Germline V lookup: CDR1 SGDLS, CDR2 YYNGEE. CDR3 length equals 16 residues. V lost 2 bases and J lost 3; bases outside the gene matches: 8.

This clonotype was found many times. The rearrangement joins TRBV3-1 to TRBJ2-1, with 7 bases lining up with TRBD2. CDR1 and CDR2 (germline): LGHDT, YNNKEL (reference sequence). V trimming: 0 bases; J trimming: 4 bases; junction bases outside the gene matches: 9. This CDR3 has 17 residues. The CDR3 protein is CASSQDLVLATYNEQFF. In nucleotides, the CDR3 is TGTGCCAGCAGCCAAGATCTCGTACTAGCGACTTACAATGAGCAGTTCTTC.

This clonotype has ten or more counts. In DNA form, the CDR3 reads TGTGCCAGCAGCGCGGCGGGGACTAGGCGGCCGAATGAGCAGTTCTTC. It encodes CASSAAGTRRPNEQFF. The chain combines TRBV7-3 with TRBJ2-1, with TRBD2 matching 8 bases. The CDR3 sequence is 16 residues long. From germline, CDR1 is SGHTA and CDR2 FQGTGA. Trimming took 5 bases from V and 7 from J; bases not matched to a gene: 13.

Only a few counts were recorded for this clonotype. V gene TRBV18 combines with J gene TRBJ2-1, with 9 bases lining up with TRBD2. Germline trimming cut 3 bases from V and 7 bases from J; bases unmatched to any gene: 10. CDR1 is KGHSH and CDR2 is LQKENI in the germline V gene. This CDR3 region has 16 residues. DNA of the CDR3: TGTGCCAGCTCACCCCCCTGGCGGGAGGGTGGTAATGAGCAGTTCTTC. This codes for CASSPPWREGGNEQFF. Combining the CDR3 with reference TRBV18 and TRBJ2-1 gives the whole variable domain NAGVMQNPRHLVRRRGQEARLRCSPMKGHSHVYWYRQLPEEGLKFMVYLQKENIIDESGMPKERFSAEFPKEGPSILRIQQVVRGDSAAYFCASSPPWREGGNEQFFGPGTRLTVL.

The rearrangement joins TRBV6-2 or TRBV6-3 to TRBJ1-3, with a possible D match to TRBD1 (6 bases). CDR3 size: 16 residues. The V gene's germline CDR1 is MNHEY and CDR2 SVGEGT. V lost 5 bases and J lost 0, with 14 bases in between. The CDR3 sequence: CASSHRDRSSGNTIYF. CDR3 nucleotides: TGTGCCAGCAGTCACAGGGATCGAAGCTCTGGAAACACCATATATTTT.

CDR3 amino acids: CATSRTVTDTQYF. The CDR3 DNA follows: TGTGCCACCAGTCGGACGGTTACAGATACGCAGTATTTT. The V call is TRBV24-1, the J call TRBJ2-3; D gene ambiguous. Germline lookup yields CDR1 KGHDR and CDR2 SFDVKD. The V end lost 6 bases, the J end lost 3 bases, and 9 bases lay between the germline ends. The CDR3 totals 13 residues.

V is TRBV4-1 and J is TRBJ2-5; weak D call: TRBD2 (5 bases). Trimming took off 3 bases at V and 1 base at J, with 12 bases between the two ends. The CDR3 is made up of 15 amino acids. Germline CDR1 reads MGHRA; CDR2 reads YSYEKL. CDR3 residues: CASSHGRDFQETQYF. DNA for the CDR3: TGCGCCAGCAGCCACGGCCGGGATTTCCAAGAGACCCAGTACTTC.

This clonotype appeared a few times. V gene TRBV20-1 combines with J gene TRBJ2-7; 8 bases are shared with TRBD2. CDR1 is DFQATT and CDR2 is SNEGSKA in the germline V gene (reference sequence). The V and J ends lost 6 bases and 3 bases, in that order; junction bases with no gene match: 10. The length of the CDR3 is 14 residues. CDR3 bases: TGCAGTGCCAGAAGCGGGAGTCAGGTCTACGAGCAGTACTTC. It codes for CSARSGSQVYEQYF.

The chain combines TRBV12-3 or TRBV12-4 with TRBJ2-1; TRBD2 might be the D (8 bases). V lost 3 bases to trimming and J lost 15 bases, with 21 bases between them. This CDR3 is 14 amino acids long. The CDR3 region is CASSLGGRPPGGFF. The CDR3 DNA is TGTGCCAGCAGTTTGGGCGGGAGGCCCCCAGGGGGGTTCTTC.

This clonotype has a handful of counts. The V gene is TRBV20-1, the J gene TRBJ2-7; TRBD2 matches 8 bases. This CDR3 is 13 amino acids long. Unmatched junction bases numbered 6, after V lost 6 bases and J lost 2 bases. The V gene's germline CDR1 is DFQATT and CDR2 SNEGSKA (reference sequence). The CDR3 DNA sequence: TGCAGTGCCGAAGCGGGAGAGACCTACGAGCAGTACTTC. Its translation is CSAEAGETYEQYF.

This clonotype appeared a few times. The chain employs TRBV30 and TRBJ2-1; D might be TRBD2 (5 bases). V lost 4 bases, J lost 7 bases, and 11 bases lay in between. CDR1 and CDR2 from the germline V gene are GTSNPN and SVGIG (reference sequence). This CDR3 is built from 12 residues. The CDR3: CAWTHGGNEQFF. DNA for the CDR3: TGTGCCTGGACCCATGGCGGGAATGAGCAGTTCTTC.